This paragraph covers one T cell receptor (beta chain) sequence. The antigen remains undetermined. Germline V gene data show CDR1 as MNHEY and CDR2 as SVGAGI. The V end was cut by 5 bases, the J end by 0 bases, with 8 bases between. The length of the CDR3 is 14 residues. The data derive from a study of cytomegalovirus exposure and HLA in healthy donors. Study-level results: Being indistinguishable, some V segments were excluded, TRBV6-2 and TRBV6-3 among them. Presence/absence analyses treated sequencing depth as roughly uniform across donors.

The PCR was carried out with 60 Vbeta primers and 13 Jbeta primers. The data were produced by immunoSEQ multiplex PCR, yet TCRdb's version contains in-frame clones alone and is incomplete. The table includes under 200,000 clones, approximately 80% detected once. The chain couples TRBV6-5 to TRBJ1-5; D unclear. Sequences were obtained from PBMCs. The TCR was taken from a woman aged 25-40 years in good health and CMV-seropositive. This CDR3 reads CASSKRSSNQPQHF. DNA for the CDR3: TGTGCCAGCAGTAAGAGGTCTAGCAATCAGCCCCAGCATTTT.